Listed here are 18 T cell receptor beta chains from one sample, sequenced in a study of cytomegalovirus exposure and HLA in healthy donors. Repertoires were generated with immunoSEQ multiplex PCR, while TCRdb's copy carries only in-frame clones and drops some. The table shows approximately 270,000 clones, with around 89% occurring only once. Sequencing used PBMCs. Source of these receptors: a woman aged 18-35 years in good health and CMV-seronegative.

V gene TRBV7-9 combines with J gene TRBJ1-2, with TRBD1 as a possible D gene (5 bases). The CDR3 spans 14 residues. The germline V gene has CDR1 SEHNR and CDR2 FQNEAQ (reference sequence). The germline V and J ends were trimmed by 3 bases and 4 bases, with 12 bases remaining between them. The CDR3 spells CASSFPTASYGYTF. CDR3 in DNA: TGTGCCAGCAGCTTTCCGACAGCGTCCTATGGCTACACCTTC.

The V call is TRBV4-1, the J call TRBJ2-6, with 7 nucleotides matching TRBD1. This CDR3 spans 21 amino acids. V dropped 4 bases and J dropped 3; count of bases not matched to a gene: 21. Looked up from germline, CDR1 is MGHRA and CDR2 is YSYEKL. Written as DNA, the CDR3 is TGCGCCAGCAGCCTAATACAGGGGCCCCGGGTCCCTCACGGTGGGGCCAACGTCCTGACTTTC. It translates to CASSLIQGPRVPHGGANVLTF.

This clone has only one observation. The rearrangement joins TRBV2 to TRBJ2-1; 7 nucleotides line up with TRBD1. V shed 6 bases and J 5 bases; nucleotides not matched to a gene: 10. CDR3 length equals 15 residues. In germline, CDR1 is SNHLY, CDR2 FYNNEI. The CDR3 region has the DNA TGTGCCAGCAGGTTGCTCCGGGACAGCGACAATGAGCAGTTCTTC. It specifies CASRLLRDSDNEQFF.

This chain uses TRBV18 with TRBJ2-7; the D gene is possibly TRBD1 (5 bases). Looked up from germline, CDR1 is KGHSH and CDR2 is LQKENI. The CDR3 is made up of 14 amino acids. The ends were cut back, 2 bases at V and 0 bases at J, with 8 bases in the middle. CDR3 nucleotide sequence: TGTGCCAGCTCACCAGGGGCGAGCTCCTACGAGCAGTACTTC. This codes for CASSPGASSYEQYF.

The V call is TRBV6-6, the J call TRBJ1-5, with 7 bases fitting TRBD1. The CDR3 is 15 residues long. The trim removed 7 bases at V and 5 bases at J, leaving 11 bases unmatched. Germline CDR1 reads MNHNY; CDR2 reads SVGAGI (reference sequence). CDR3 amino acids: CASIKTGLRDQPQHF. CDR3 nucleotides: TGTGCCAGCATCAAGACAGGGTTACGGGATCAGCCCCAGCATTTT.

J is TRBJ1-1 and V is TRBV19, with TRBD1 identical over 9 bases. The CDR3 sequence is 16 residues long. V dropped 3 bases and J dropped 5; count of bases not matched to a gene: 10. CDR1 and CDR2 from the germline V gene are LNHDA and SQIVND (reference sequence). The CDR3 region has the DNA TGTGCCAGTAGTATTCTTACAGGGGGCGCGGGGACTGAAGCTTTCTTT. This codes for CASSILTGGAGTEAFF. The variable domain in full, with the rest retrieved from reference TRBV19 and TRBJ1-1, is DGGITQSPKYLFRKEGQNVTLSCEQNLNHDAMYWYRQDPGQGLRLIYYSQIVNDFQKGDIAEGYSVSREKKESFPLTVTSAQKNPTAFYLCASSILTGGAGTEAFFGQGTRLTVV.

The chain joins TRBV7-7 to TRBJ2-4, with TRBD1 matching 10 bases. This CDR3 comprises 13 residues. The trim removed 4 bases at V and 8 bases at J, leaving 2 bases unmatched. CDR1 SSHAT and CDR2 FNYEAQ come from the germline V gene (reference sequence). This chain's CDR3 is CASSSGTGDIQYF. The CDR3 region has the DNA TGTGCCAGCAGCTCCGGGACAGGGGACATTCAGTACTTC.

The rearrangement joins TRBV27 to TRBJ1-2; 8 bases map to TRBD1. Germline V gene lookup returns CDR1 MNHEY and CDR2 SMNVEV (reference sequence). CDR3 length: 13 amino acids. Trimming took 10 bases from V and 7 from J; bases not matched to a gene: 11. CDR3 in DNA: TGTGCCATAAGACAGGGGCCTTTGGGTGGCTACACCTTC. This gives the protein CAIRQGPLGGYTF.

The chain joins TRBV11-1 to TRBJ2-3; 8 bases are a match to TRBD1. Germline V gene lookup returns CDR1 SGHAT and CDR2 FQDESV (reference sequence). The CDR3 is made up of 13 amino acids. V lost 5 bases and J lost 6; bases outside the gene matches: 4. The CDR3 region has the DNA TGTGCCAGCAGCCAAGACAGGGGTGATACGCAGTATTTT. Encoded protein: CASSQDRGDTQYF.

The chain is built from TRBV28 and TRBJ2-5; tentatively, D is TRBD2 (5 bases). CDR1 and CDR2 (germline): MDHEN, SYDVKM. This CDR3 has 13 residues. Trimming removed 6 bases at V and 2 bases at J, with 10 bases between. CDR3 DNA sequence: TGTGCCAGCAGGCCTCTAGCTCAAGAGACCCAGTACTTC. Encoded protein: CASRPLAQETQYF.

The chain uses TRBV6-1 and TRBJ2-5; 7 bases align to TRBD2. Germline CDR1 is MNHNS and CDR2 is SASEGT. The J segment lost 5 bases and the V segment lost 0 bases, leaving 9 bases of the junction unmatched. The length of the CDR3 is 16 residues. CDR3 nucleotides: TGTGCCAGCAGTGAAGCGCTTGGGCGCGGGGGTGAGACCCAGTACTTC. It codes for CASSEALGRGGETQYF.

V and J are TRBV7-6 and TRBJ1-4; D is perhaps TRBD1 (5 bases). Germline V lookup: CDR1 SGHVS, CDR2 FNYEAQ. The CDR3 length is 15 residues. Trimming removed 5 bases from V and 7 bases from J, with 17 bases in between. The CDR3 nucleotides are TGTGCCAGCAGCCCCTCGACAGACCTAGGTGAAAAACTGTTTTTT. Protein: CASSPSTDLGEKLFF.

This rearrangement joins TRBV19 to TRBJ2-1; 9 bases align to TRBD2. The CDR3 covers 18 residues. J was trimmed by 3 bases and V by 7 bases; bases with no gene match: 16. CDR1 and CDR2 (germline): LNHDA, SQIVND (reference sequence). The CDR3 protein is CASTTPQRGGAFYNEQFF. Written as DNA, the CDR3 is TGTGCCAGTACCACCCCCCAGCGCGGGGGGGCCTTCTACAATGAGCAGTTCTTC.

This chain joins TRBV20-1 and TRBJ2-3; D is undetermined. V lost 6 bases and J lost 3, with 7 bases in between. CDR1 DFQATT and CDR2 SNEGSKA come from the germline V gene (reference sequence). The CDR3 loop spans 11 amino acids. The CDR3 nucleotides read TGCAGTGCCCCCAGAACAGATACGCAGTATTTT. It translates to CSAPRTDTQYF.

This clone was seen just once. The chain combines TRBV2 with TRBJ2-1, with D possibly TRBD1 on 6 matching bases. With 7 bases removed from V and 12 bases from J, the gap between germline ends came to 25 bases. This CDR3 spans 15 amino acids. The germline gives CDR1 SNHLY, CDR2 FYNNEI. CDR3 sequence reads: CASTIGGQGNGWQFF. The CDR3 coding sequence is TGTGCCAGCACCATTGGGGGACAAGGCAATGGATGGCAGTTCTTC. Drawing the rest from reference TRBV2 and TRBJ2-1, the complete variable domain is EPEVTQTPSHQVTQMGQEVILRCVPISNHLYFYWYRQILGQKVEFLVSFYNNEISEKSEIFDDQFSVERPDGSNFTLKIRSTKLEDSAMYFCASTIGGQGNGWQFFGPGTRLTVL.

This clone was counted ten times or more. This sequence joins TRBV7-2 and TRBJ2-7, with 8 bases identical to TRBD1. Per the germline V gene, CDR1 is SGHTA and CDR2 is FQGNSA. Losses at the gene ends were 6 bases for V and 4 bases for J; bases not matched to a gene: 11. The CDR3 has 15 residues. In DNA form, the CDR3 reads TGTGCCAGCAGACTGGGCCAGGGGGCGAGGTACGAGCAGTACTTC. This encodes CASRLGQGARYEQYF.

The V and J genes are TRBV5-6 and TRBJ2-7; 10 bases agree with TRBD2. With 3 bases clipped from V and 12 bases from J, the junction kept 12 bases outside the gene matches. Germline loops: CDR1 SGHDT, CDR2 YYEEEE. The length of the CDR3 is 14 residues. The DNA for the CDR3 is TGTGCCAGCAGCTCTGGACTAGCGGCCGAGGGGCTGTACGTC. This translates into CASSSGLAAEGLYV.

The V gene is TRBV7-7, the J gene TRBJ2-1; 9 bases map to TRBD2. Losses at the gene ends were 5 bases for V and 0 bases for J; bases not matched to a gene: 5. This CDR3 region has 16 residues. Germline V gives CDR1 SSHAT, CDR2 FNYEAQ (reference sequence). CDR3 nucleotide sequence: TGTGCCAGCAGCAAGACTAGCGGCGTCTCCTACAATGAGCAGTTCTTC. Translated: CASSKTSGVSYNEQFF.